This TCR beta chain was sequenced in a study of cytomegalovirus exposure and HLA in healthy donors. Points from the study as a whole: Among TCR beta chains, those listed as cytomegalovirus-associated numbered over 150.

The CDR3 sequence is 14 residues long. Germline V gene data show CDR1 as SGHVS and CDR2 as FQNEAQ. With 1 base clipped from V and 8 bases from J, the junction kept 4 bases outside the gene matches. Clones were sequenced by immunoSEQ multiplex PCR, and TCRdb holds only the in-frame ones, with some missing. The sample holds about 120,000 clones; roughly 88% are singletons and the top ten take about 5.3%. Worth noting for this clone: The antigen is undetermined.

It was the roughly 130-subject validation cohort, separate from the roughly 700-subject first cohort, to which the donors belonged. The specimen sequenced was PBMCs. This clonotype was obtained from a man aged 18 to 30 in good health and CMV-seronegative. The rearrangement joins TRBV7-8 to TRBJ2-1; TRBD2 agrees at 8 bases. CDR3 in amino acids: CASSLERAGDEQFF. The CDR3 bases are TGTGCCAGCAGCTTAGAGAGAGCGGGGGATGAGCAGTTCTTC.